The 31 T cell receptor beta chains below all came from one sample that was sequenced in a study of shared clonotypes between healthy human individuals. Naivety among CD8 cells was defined by CD45RO negativity and positive CCR7 selection, thereby excluding terminally differentiated effector memory CD45RA+ cells. Some clones are missing from TCRdb's copy, which holds only in-frame ones; the method was immunoSEQ multiplex PCR. The repertoire holds about 2.2 million clones, roughly 95% seen once, with around 1.8% in the top ten. The sequenced sample consisted of naive CD8+ T cells from PBMCs. Receptor source: a man aged 18 to 29 in good health. Some clones in this sample may be carry-over from other donors' samples.

The gene calls are TRBV19 and TRBJ2-7, with TRBD1 as a possible D gene (6 bases). The CDR3 is 14 amino acids. V dropped 5 bases and J dropped 3 bases, with 14 bases sitting between them. Per the germline V gene, CDR1 is LNHDA and CDR2 is SQIVND (reference sequence). The CDR3 loop is CASSVRDNYYEQYF. CDR3 DNA sequence: TGTGCCAGTAGTGTCCGGGACAACTACTACGAGCAGTACTTC.

This sequence joins TRBV4-3 and TRBJ2-1, with TRBD2 matching over 10 bases. The CDR3 loop spans 16 amino acids. CDR1 and CDR2 from the germline V gene are LGHNA and YSLEER. The V and J ends lost 0 bases and 8 bases, in that order; junction bases with no gene match: 7. The CDR3 region is CASSQDLAGALDEQFF. In DNA form, the CDR3 reads TGCGCCAGCAGCCAAGACCTAGCGGGAGCCTTAGATGAGCAGTTCTTC.

This rearrangement joins TRBV25-1 to TRBJ1-1; D call uncertain. Germline V gene sequence: CDR1 MGHDK, CDR2 SYGVNS. V dropped 6 bases and J dropped 6 bases, with 11 bases sitting between them. This CDR3 comprises 12 residues. As DNA, the CDR3 is TGTGCCAGCAGCGGTGAGGGAGCTGAAGCTTTCTTT. Residues: CASSGEGAEAFF.

The J gene is TRBJ2-1, the V gene TRBV5-4; D ambiguous. The germline gives CDR1 SGHNT, CDR2 YYREEE (reference sequence). Trimming shortened V by 2 bases and J by 3 bases, and 12 bases separated the two germline ends. CDR3 length: 15 amino acids. CDR3 sequence reads: CASSLRVGIYNEQFF. The CDR3 DNA follows: TGTGCCAGCAGCTTAAGGGTGGGGATCTACAATGAGCAGTTCTTC.

V and J are TRBV19 and TRBJ2-3; TRBD2 aligns across 11 bases. J was trimmed by 3 bases and V by 6 bases; bases with no gene match: 5. The CDR3 has 15 residues. Germline CDR1 is LNHDA and CDR2 is SQIVND (reference sequence). DNA of the CDR3: TGTGCCAGTAGCCCGGGACTAGCGGAGACAGATACGCAGTATTTT. Encoded protein: CASSPGLAETDTQYF.

V usage is TRBV12-2 and J usage is TRBJ1-5. TRBV12-2 counts as a pseudogene. The length of the CDR3 is 18 residues. The CDR3 DNA is TGTGCAAGTCGCCCCGTCCGGAGGCGGTTTGATAGCAATCAGCCCCAGCATTTT. Residues: CASRPVRRRFDSNQPQHF.

V gene TRBV15 combines with J gene TRBJ2-3; 9 nucleotides align to TRBD1. Germline trimming cut 7 bases from V and 1 base from J; bases unmatched to any gene: 3. This CDR3 comprises 14 residues. Germline values: CDR1 LNHNV, CDR2 YYDKDF (reference sequence). Here the CDR3 reads CATKGQGGTDTQYF. The CDR3 DNA sequence: TGTGCCACCAAGGGACAGGGTGGCACAGATACGCAGTATTTT.

V is TRBV7-8 and J is TRBJ1-1; 7 positions match TRBD1. After removal of 2 bases from V and 1 base from J, the junction contained 4 bases not matched to a gene. CDR1 is SGHVS and CDR2 is FQNEAQ in the germline V gene. The CDR3 loop spans 15 amino acids. CDR3 bases: TGTGCCAGCAGCTTAACCGGGACAGCGAACACTGAAGCTTTCTTT. Protein: CASSLTGTANTEAFF.

The gene calls are TRBV5-3 and TRBJ1-2; weak D call: TRBD1 (5 bases). TRBV5-3 falls under the ORF class, with uncertain function. This CDR3 has 14 residues. Trimming stripped 4 bases from V and 3 bases from J, with 13 bases between. This CDR3 is CARSTPGPDYGYTF. For the CDR3, the DNA is TGTGCCAGAAGCACTCCGGGACCAGACTATGGCTACACCTTC.

V gene TRBV30 combines with J gene TRBJ2-2; D gene uncertain. V gave up 4 bases and J gave up 5 bases, with 8 bases separating them. This CDR3 contains 12 residues. In germline, CDR1 is GTSNPN, CDR2 SVGIG (reference sequence). The DNA of the CDR3 is TGTGCCTGGAAATGGGGTACCGGGGAGCTGTTTTTT. This gives the protein CAWKWGTGELFF.

The V and J genes are TRBV28 and TRBJ1-5, with D possibly being TRBD1 (6 bases). Trimming removed 6 bases at V and 6 bases at J, with 15 bases between. CDR1 is MDHEN, CDR2 SYDVKM, per germline. The CDR3 extends over 14 amino acids. Here the CDR3 reads CASSPRGSVQPQHF. CDR3 nucleotide sequence: TGTGCCAGCAGCCCCAGGGGTTCGGTTCAGCCCCAGCATTTT.

About this clone itself: Other DNA sequences in the sample encode the same CDR3. This chain joins TRBV7-9 and TRBJ2-7; 12 nucleotides align to TRBD2. Trimming removed 4 bases from V and 2 bases from J; junction bases left unmatched: 3. This CDR3 has 15 residues. CDR1 is SEHNR, CDR2 FQNEAQ, per germline (reference sequence). In DNA form, the CDR3 reads TGTGCCAGCAGCTCGCGACTAGCGGGAGCCTACGAGCAGTACTTC. This encodes CASSSRLAGAYEQYF.

The chain combines TRBV7-9 with TRBJ1-2; maybe TRBD1 (5 bases). CDR1 and CDR2 from the germline V gene are SEHNR and FQNEAQ (reference sequence). The CDR3 is made up of 17 amino acids. V was shortened by 1 base and J by 8 bases, with 23 bases between the two germline ends. The CDR3 protein is CASSLDAMSRAVGGYTF. The DNA for the CDR3 is TGTGCCAGCAGCTTAGACGCGATGAGCAGGGCGGTGGGGGGCTACACCTTC.

The rearrangement uses TRBV4-3 and TRBJ2-5, with D tentatively TRBD2 (5 bases). Trimming took 0 bases from V and 5 from J, leaving 13 bases between them. Per germline, CDR1 LGHNA and CDR2 YSLEER. CDR3 length: 15 residues. In nucleotides, the CDR3 is TGCGCCAGCAGCCAAGATTCCGGCGGCGGGGAGACCCAGTACTTC. Encoded protein: CASSQDSGGGETQYF.

The J gene is TRBJ2-2, the V gene TRBV28; TRBD1 matches at 7 bases. V dropped 6 bases and J dropped 7; count of bases not matched to a gene: 8. CDR1 is MDHEN, CDR2 SYDVKM, per germline. There are 14 residues in the CDR3. The chain's CDR3 is CASSPVGGGGELFF. CDR3 nucleotide sequence: TGTGCCAGCAGCCCCGTAGGGGGCGGCGGGGAGCTGTTTTTT.

This chain connects TRBV11-2 to TRBJ2-5, with D perhaps matching TRBD2 (6 bases). Germline lookup yields CDR1 SGHAT and CDR2 FQNNGV. CDR3 length: 16 residues. Trimming removed 1 base at V and 5 bases at J, with 17 bases between. CDR3 in DNA: TGTGCCAGCAGCTTAGGGACCGGGAGTGGGCGGGAGACCCAGTACTTC. It encodes CASSLGTGSGRETQYF.

The chain is built from TRBV27 and TRBJ1-2; TRBD1 aligns across 9 bases. Germline loops: CDR1 MNHEY, CDR2 SMNVEV (reference sequence). Trimming at V came to 7 bases and at J to 0 bases, leaving 3 bases not matched to a gene. The CDR3 has 14 residues. CDR3 loop: CASKDRGTNYGYTF. CDR3 bases: TGTGCCAGCAAGGACAGGGGAACTAACTATGGCTACACCTTC.

V gene TRBV9 combines with J gene TRBJ1-1; D is unclear. Per the germline V gene, CDR1 is SGDLS and CDR2 is YYNGEE. Trimming took off 0 bases at V and 4 bases at J, with 7 bases between the two ends. CDR3 size: 13 residues. CDR3 in amino acids: CASSVDDSTEAFF. The CDR3 DNA reads TGTGCCAGCAGCGTAGACGATTCCACTGAAGCTTTCTTT. Complete variable domain (other parts from reference TRBV9 and TRBJ1-1): DSGVTQTPKHLITATGQRVTLRCSPRSGDLSVYWYQQSLDQGLQFLIQYYNGEERAKGNILERFSAQQFPDLHSELNLSSLELGDSALYFCASSVDDSTEAFFGQGTRLTVV.

This chain joins TRBV5-1 and TRBJ2-7, with D perhaps matching TRBD1 or TRBD2 (5 bases each). The germline gives CDR1 SGHRS, CDR2 YFSETQ. CDR3 length: 16 residues. V lost 2 bases, J lost 6 bases, and 21 bases lay in between. CDR3 loop: CASSLAGTGFLREQYF. CDR3 sequence (DNA): TGCGCCAGCAGCTTAGCAGGGACGGGATTCCTGCGCGAGCAGTACTTC.

The V and J genes are TRBV29-1 and TRBJ2-7; no clear D. The CDR3 length is 13 residues. Germline CDR1 SQVTM, CDR2 ANQGSEA. Trimming shortened V by 6 bases and J by 3 bases, and 15 bases separated the two germline ends. CDR3 residues: CSVGDRRNYEQYF. As DNA, the CDR3 is TGCAGCGTAGGAGATAGAAGGAACTACGAGCAGTACTTC.

This clone was found once. This sequence joins TRBV28 and TRBJ2-3; the D call may be TRBD1 or TRBD2 (5 bases each). The germline V and J ends were trimmed by 8 bases and 0 bases, with 15 bases remaining between them. CDR1 and CDR2 (germline): MDHEN, SYDVKM. The length of the CDR3 is 15 residues. The CDR3 sequence: CASQPGTASTDTQYF. CDR3 nucleotides: TGTGCCAGCCAACCCGGGACGGCTAGCACAGATACGCAGTATTTT.

In its sample, this clone was seen a few times. This chain connects TRBV7-9 to TRBJ1-1; D gene ambiguous. Germline lookup yields CDR1 SEHNR and CDR2 FQNEAQ (reference sequence). This CDR3 spans 12 amino acids. The V and J ends lost 5 bases and 1 base respectively, with 5 bases between them. The CDR3 coding sequence is TGTGCCAGCAGCCACACGAACACTGAAGCTTTCTTT. This encodes CASSHTNTEAFF. The variable domain in full, with the rest retrieved from reference TRBV7-9 and TRBJ1-1, is DTGVSQNPRHKITKRGQNVTFRCDPISEHNRLYWYRQTLGQGPEFLTYFQNEAQLEKSRLLSDRFSAERPKGSFSTLEIQRTEQGDSAMYLCASSHTNTEAFFGQGTRLTVV.

The chain employs TRBV7-3 and TRBJ2-7; TRBD2 matches 7 bases. CDR1 is SGHTA, CDR2 FQGTGA, per germline. CDR3 length: 16 amino acids. V lost 1 base and J lost 2; bases outside the gene matches: 8. The CDR3 coding sequence is TGTGCCAGCAGCTTAAGGGGGGGAGGCCTGCCCTACGAGCAGTACTTC. This gives the protein CASSLRGGGLPYEQYF. Complete variable domain (other parts from reference TRBV7-3 and TRBJ2-7): GAGVSQTPSNKVTEKGKYVELRCDPISGHTALYWYRQSLGQGPEFLIYFQGTGAADDSGLPNDRFFAVRPEGSVSTLKIQRTERGDSAVYLCASSLRGGGLPYEQYFGPGTRLTVT.

The gene calls are TRBV13 and TRBJ2-5, with D unclear. V was clipped by 4 bases and J by 5 bases, with 8 bases between them. The CDR3 loop spans 12 amino acids. Germline V lookup: CDR1 PRHDT, CDR2 FYEKMQ (reference sequence). The CDR3 sequence: CASSSLGETQYF. The CDR3 DNA is TGTGCCAGCAGCTCCCTCGGGGAGACCCAGTACTTC.

This rearrangement joins TRBV10-3 to TRBJ1-1; 9 bases agree with TRBD1. V shed 4 bases, J shed 5 bases, and the junction held 2 bases outside the gene matches. This CDR3 is 13 amino acids long. The germline CDR1 and CDR2 sequences are ENHRY and SYGVKD. CDR3 DNA: TGTGCCATCAGTGGACAGGGGGGAACTGAAGCTTTCTTT. This codes for CAISGQGGTEAFF.

The chain carries TRBV6-1 and TRBJ1-5, with D unclear. V dropped 1 base and J dropped 3 bases, with 19 bases sitting between them. The germline V gene has CDR1 MNHNS and CDR2 SASEGT. This CDR3 is built from 18 residues. CDR3: CASSEEGQVWWINQPQHF. CDR3 sequence (DNA): TGTGCCAGCAGTGAAGAGGGTCAGGTGTGGTGGATCAATCAGCCCCAGCATTTT.

This CDR3 is CAISSVNTEAFF. The CDR3 DNA sequence: TGTGCCATCAGCTCTGTGAACACTGAAGCTTTCTTT. This chain uses TRBV10-3 with TRBJ1-1; D is undetermined. The CDR3 runs 12 residues. Germline-derived CDR1 and CDR2 are ENHRY and SYGVKD. Trimming pared 6 bases from V and 0 bases from J, leaving 5 bases between.

The J gene is TRBJ2-2, the V gene TRBV9; weak D call: TRBD2 (6 bases). There are 15 residues in the CDR3. Germline assignment: CDR1 SGDLS and CDR2 YYNGEE. V gave up 4 bases and J gave up 6 bases, with 16 bases separating them. The CDR3 DNA follows: TGTGCCAGCAGCCCAGAGGCGGGATTTTCCGGGGAGCTGTTTTTT. Its protein is CASSPEAGFSGELFF.

V is TRBV7-9 and J is TRBJ1-2; 7 bases are a match to TRBD1. The V and J ends lost 6 bases and 1 base, in that order; junction bases with no gene match: 11. Germline-derived CDR1 and CDR2 are SEHNR and FQNEAQ (reference sequence). This CDR3 is built from 16 residues. CDR3 coding DNA: TGTGCCAGCAGTTCCCCGACAGGGATGGTTAACTATGGCTACACCTTC. This codes for CASSSPTGMVNYGYTF.

This chain connects TRBV5-6 to TRBJ2-5; D gene uncertain. Germline lookup yields CDR1 SGHDT and CDR2 YYEEEE. The germline V and J ends were trimmed by 5 bases and 2 bases, with 16 bases remaining between them. The CDR3 consists of 15 residues. The CDR3 sequence is CASSVSDLIQETQYF. The CDR3 region has the DNA TGTGCCAGCAGTGTTTCTGACTTGATTCAAGAGACCCAGTACTTC.

The gene calls are TRBV29-1 and TRBJ2-7; 9 bases are shared with TRBD2. This CDR3 spans 12 amino acids. CDR1 and CDR2 (germline): SQVTM, ANQGSEA. With 4 bases clipped from V and 8 bases from J, the junction kept 6 bases outside the gene matches. The DNA of the CDR3 is TGCAGCGTTGGGAGTAGCGGGGGACAGCAGTACTTC. Translation: CSVGSSGGQQYF.